The 25 T cell receptor beta chains given below trace back to one sample, sequenced in a study of spatial heterogeneity in lung cancer. TCRdb used MiXCR to reprocess the 5' RACE reads, holding one entry per CDR3 protein. This repertoire shows tens of thousands of distinct CDR3 sequences, more than 10% found once; its top ten account for 35% to 45%. Indicated time point: sample taken at primary tumor resection. In each case, whole RNA from tumor, nontumor lung or frozen PBMC was sequenced unsorted. Specimen: PBMCs, collected at surgery. These receptor sequences come from a male donor with early-stage non-small cell lung cancer.

This rearrangement joins TRBV20-1 to TRBJ2-1; no clear D gene. V was trimmed by 5 bases and J by 5 bases, leaving 13 bases between them. Germline CDR1 reads DFQATT; CDR2 reads SNEGSKA (reference sequence). This CDR3 has 13 residues. The CDR3: CSAESGLDNEQFF. DNA for the CDR3: TGCAGTGCTGAGTCGGGTTTGGACAATGAGCAGTTCTTC.

In its sample, this clonotype was seen a few times. V is TRBV6-2 or TRBV6-3 and J is TRBJ2-1; D may correspond to TRBD1 or TRBD2 (5 bases each). The germline gives CDR1 MNHEY, CDR2 SVGEGT. V was pared by 2 bases and J by 3 bases, with 11 bases between. The length of the CDR3 is 15 residues. CDR3 amino acids: CASSYRDGFYNEQFF. CDR3 bases: TGTGCCAGCAGTTACCGGGACGGCTTCTACAATGAGCAGTTCTTC.

This clonotype was seen at least ten times. V gene TRBV12-3 or TRBV12-4 combines with J gene TRBJ2-1; 10 bases fit TRBD1. V trimming: 5 bases; J trimming: 15 bases; junction bases outside the gene matches: 10. The CDR3 sequence is 13 residues long. The CDR3: CASSPRQGAIPFF. Written as DNA, the CDR3 is TGTGCCAGCAGTCCCCGACAGGGGGCCATCCCGTTCTTC.

The V call is TRBV2, the J call TRBJ1-5; D not resolved. Germline V gives CDR1 SNHLY, CDR2 FYNNEI. The CDR3 sequence is 15 residues long. The V and J ends lost 7 bases and 1 base respectively, with 14 bases between them. In DNA form, the CDR3 reads TGTGCCAGCATTCCACCGGGAGCCAGCAATCAGCCCCAGCATTTT. Amino acids: CASIPPGASNQPQHF.

There are a few counts of this clonotype. The chain links TRBV7-2 to TRBJ1-1, with 7 bases matching TRBD1. V dropped 5 bases and J dropped 0; count of bases not matched to a gene: 6. Germline loops: CDR1 SGHTA, CDR2 FQGNSA. This CDR3 has 15 amino acids. The CDR3 here is CASSRNQGVNTEAFF. For the CDR3, the DNA is TGTGCCAGCAGCAGAAACCAGGGGGTGAACACTGAAGCTTTCTTT. The entire variable domain, with the rest obtained from reference TRBV7-2 and TRBJ1-1, is as follows: GAGVSQSPSNKVTEKGKDVELRCDPISGHTALYWYRQSLGQGLEFLIYFQGNSAPDKSGLPSDRFSAERTGGSVSTLTIQRTQQEDSAVYLCASSRNQGVNTEAFFGQGTRLTVV.

J is TRBJ2-2 and V is TRBV5-1; the D gene is possibly TRBD2 (6 bases). CDR3 length: 16 amino acids. Germline loops: CDR1 SGHRS, CDR2 YFSETQ. Trimming took off 0 bases at V and 5 bases at J, with 14 bases between the two ends. The CDR3 reads CASSLETSSWTGELFF. CDR3 bases: TGCGCCAGCAGCTTGGAGACTAGTTCCTGGACCGGGGAGCTGTTTTTT.

This clonotype showed up many times. This sequence joins TRBV9 and TRBJ2-2, with 7 nucleotides matching TRBD1. The germline V gene has CDR1 SGDLS and CDR2 YYNGEE. This CDR3 comprises 15 residues. V lost 5 bases and J lost 4; bases outside the gene matches: 8. Written as DNA, the CDR3 is TGTGCCAGCAGTAGACAGGGTGGAATCACCGGGGAGCTGTTTTTT. It translates to CASSRQGGITGELFF.

This clonotype occurred many times. The CDR3: CASSSGLAGETQYF. CDR3 coding DNA: TGTGCCAGCAGCTCGGGACTAGCGGGAGAGACCCAGTACTTC. The chain links TRBV5-6 to TRBJ2-5, with TRBD2 matching over 12 bases. Germline V CDR1 and CDR2: SGHDT, YYEEEE. This CDR3 region has 14 residues. J was trimmed by 4 bases and V by 3 bases; bases with no gene match: 1.

The table lists this clonotype with many counts. The chain has TRBV9 and TRBJ2-3; 9 bases are a match to TRBD2. Germline CDR1 reads SGDLS; CDR2 reads YYNGEE. With V trimmed by 3 bases and J by 5 bases, 16 bases remained unmatched. The CDR3 covers 18 residues. CDR3 residues: CASSATPSSGAVLDTQYF. The CDR3 DNA reads as TGTGCCAGCAGCGCGACCCCTTCTAGCGGGGCCGTATTAGATACGCAGTATTTT. Using reference TRBV9 and TRBJ2-3 for the parts outside the CDR3, the full variable domain is DSGVTQTPKHLITATGQRVTLRCSPRSGDLSVYWYQQSLDQGLQFLIQYYNGEERAKGNILERFSAQQFPDLHSELNLSSLELGDSALYFCASSATPSSGAVLDTQYFGPGTRLTVL.

The chain joins TRBV12-3 or TRBV12-4 to TRBJ2-3; 9 nucleotides align to TRBD2. The CDR3 extends over 15 amino acids. Germline trimming cut 5 bases from V and 6 bases from J; bases unmatched to any gene: 9. The CDR3 spells CASSGASGIVDTQYF. In nucleotides, the CDR3 is TGTGCCAGCAGTGGCGCTAGCGGGATTGTCGATACGCAGTATTTT.

This clonotype was seen ten or more times. This chain joins TRBV7-9 and TRBJ2-4; D is unresolved. V lost 3 bases and J lost 6, with 18 bases in between. CDR3 length equals 16 residues. CDR1 and CDR2 (germline): SEHNR, FQNEAQ (reference sequence). CDR3 loop: CASSFRTPGPLNIQYF. CDR3 in DNA: TGTGCCAGCAGCTTCCGAACGCCCGGCCCTTTAAACATTCAGTACTTC.

This clonotype appeared a few times. The chain carries TRBV7-2 and TRBJ2-1; possibly TRBD1 for D (5 bases). V dropped 3 bases and J dropped 7 bases, with 16 bases sitting between them. The CDR3 has 15 amino acids. Germline-derived CDR1 and CDR2 are SGHTA and FQGNSA. In DNA form, the CDR3 reads TGTGCCAGCAGCTTCGGGCAGGGTCAAGATAATGAGCAGTTCTTC. It codes for CASSFGQGQDNEQFF.

The chain combines TRBV28 with TRBJ1-4; no definite D call. CDR1 is MDHEN, CDR2 SYDVKM, per germline. CDR3 length equals 17 residues. V was clipped by 7 bases and J by 6 bases, with 24 bases between them. This chain's CDR3 is CASNTFPGLGLHEKLFF. The CDR3 DNA sequence: TGTGCCAGCAACACCTTTCCGGGTTTAGGGTTACATGAAAAACTGTTTTTT.

This clonotype showed up many times. The chain employs TRBV3-1 and TRBJ2-3; TRBD2 agrees at 13 bases. CDR1 LGHDT and CDR2 YNNKEL come from the germline V gene (reference sequence). V shed 1 base and J 1 base; nucleotides not matched to a gene: 8. This CDR3 has 19 amino acids. In nucleotides, the CDR3 is TGTGCCAGCAGCCAAGCGGGACTAGCGGGGACCTTAGGCACAGATACGCAGTATTTT. It encodes CASSQAGLAGTLGTDTQYF.

This clonotype was observed many times. J is TRBJ2-7 and V is TRBV27; the D is unclear. There are 15 residues in the CDR3. Looked up from germline, CDR1 is MNHEY and CDR2 is SMNVEV (reference sequence). V lost 0 bases to trimming and J lost 4 bases, with 13 bases between them. The CDR3 loop is CASSLSPHLPYEQYF. DNA for the CDR3: TGTGCCAGCAGTTTATCTCCTCACCTTCCGTACGAGCAGTACTTC.

The table lists this clonotype with many counts. V is TRBV18 and J is TRBJ1-1; TRBD1 might be the D (5 bases). Trimming took 1 base from V and 4 from J, leaving 7 bases between them. The length of the CDR3 is 13 residues. Germline CDR1 is KGHSH and CDR2 is LQKENI. As DNA, the CDR3 is TGTGCCAGCTCACCACGACAGAGCACTGAAGCTTTCTTT. As protein: CASSPRQSTEAFF.

The chain recombines TRBV12-3 or TRBV12-4 with TRBJ2-5, with TRBD2 matching 7 bases. This CDR3 contains 14 residues. J lost 6 bases, V lost 2 bases, and 6 bases had no gene match. Written as DNA, the CDR3 is TGTGCCAGCAGTTTATCGGGAGGAGTACAGACCCAGTACTTC. Amino acid sequence: CASSLSGGVQTQYF.

This clonotype turned up a few times. This chain joins TRBV7-2 and TRBJ1-1; a possible D gene is TRBD1 (6 bases). The V end lost 10 bases, the J end lost 3 bases, and 15 bases lay between the germline ends. The CDR3 extends over 13 amino acids. Germline V CDR1 and CDR2: SGHTA, FQGNSA. CDR3 nucleotides: TGTGCCAACCGGGGGGCGCAGGACACTGAAGCTTTCTTT. This encodes CANRGAQDTEAFF.

The gene calls are TRBV20-1 and TRBJ2-1, with 9 bases aligning to TRBD2. Per the germline V gene, CDR1 is DFQATT and CDR2 is SNEGSKA (reference sequence). After removal of 3 bases from V and 10 bases from J, the junction contained 10 bases not matched to a gene. CDR3 size: 14 residues. CDR3 amino acids: CSASFLAGPEEQFF. For the CDR3, the DNA is TGCAGTGCTAGTTTTCTAGCGGGACCGGAGGAGCAGTTCTTC.

This clonotype showed up many times. The chain couples TRBV4-2 to TRBJ1-6, with D possibly TRBD1 on 5 matching bases. The ends were cut back, 0 bases at V and 9 bases at J, with 12 bases in the middle. Per germline, CDR1 LGHNA and CDR2 YNFKEQ. The CDR3 runs to 15 residues. The CDR3 DNA reads TGTGCCAGCAGCCAAGAGGCAGGGTCGGCTTCACCCCTCCACTTT. This gives the protein CASSQEAGSASPLHF.

The chain joins TRBV12-3 or TRBV12-4 to TRBJ1-1; D is unclear. The germline V and J ends were trimmed by 1 base and 7 bases, with 10 bases remaining between them. The CDR3 totals 13 residues. The CDR3 here is CASSLGPEDEAFF. For the CDR3, the DNA is TGTGCCAGCAGTTTAGGGCCGGAGGATGAAGCTTTCTTT.

This chain links TRBV20-1 with TRBJ2-7; D remains unclear. The V gene lost 8 bases and the J gene lost 0 bases, with 11 bases spanning the gap. The CDR3 is 12 residues long. In germline, CDR1 is DFQATT, CDR2 SNEGSKA (reference sequence). CDR3 coding DNA: TGCAGTAAAAAGCCGAGCTCCTACGAGCAGTACTTC. Residues: CSKKPSSYEQYF.

The V gene is TRBV6-4, the J gene TRBJ1-1; no clear D. Germline assignment: CDR1 MRHNA and CDR2 SNTAGT. V gave up 2 bases and J gave up 0 bases, with 16 bases separating them. This CDR3 has 17 amino acids. CDR3: CASSDDPRWRVNTEAFF. The CDR3 DNA is TGTGCCAGCAGTGACGATCCAAGATGGAGGGTGAACACTGAAGCTTTCTTT.

This clonotype was seen a few times. The rearrangement joins TRBV9 to TRBJ2-2, with 8 bases aligning to TRBD2. The V gene's germline CDR1 is SGDLS and CDR2 YYNGEE. Unmatched junction bases numbered 15, after V lost 5 bases and J lost 3 bases. The CDR3 contains 18 residues. The CDR3, as DNA: TGTGCCAGCAGAGAAGTTAGGAAGCGGGAGAAATACACCGGGGAGCTGTTTTTT. Translating it yields CASREVRKREKYTGELFF.

In its sample, this clonotype was seen a few times. The V call is TRBV20-1, the J call TRBJ2-1, with 7 bases that match TRBD1. V gave up 5 bases and J gave up 2 bases; unmatched junction bases: 6. Germline-derived CDR1 and CDR2 are DFQATT and SNEGSKA (reference sequence). This CDR3 has 14 amino acids. As DNA, the CDR3 is TGCAGTGCTCGTGACAGGGAACCCTACAATGAGCAGTTCTTC. Translating it yields CSARDREPYNEQFF.